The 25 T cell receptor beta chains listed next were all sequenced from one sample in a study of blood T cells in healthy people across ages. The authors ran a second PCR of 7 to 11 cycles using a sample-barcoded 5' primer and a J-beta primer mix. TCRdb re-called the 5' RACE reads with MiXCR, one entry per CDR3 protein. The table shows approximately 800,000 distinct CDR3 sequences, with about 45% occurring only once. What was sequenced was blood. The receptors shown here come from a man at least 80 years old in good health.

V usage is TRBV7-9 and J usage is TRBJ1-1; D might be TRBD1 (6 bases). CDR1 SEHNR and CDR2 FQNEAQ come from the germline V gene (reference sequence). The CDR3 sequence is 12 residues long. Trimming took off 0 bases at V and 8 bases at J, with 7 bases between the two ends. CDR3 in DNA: TGTGCCAGCAGCTTAGCGGACAGAGAAGCTTTCTTT. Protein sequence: CASSLADREAFF. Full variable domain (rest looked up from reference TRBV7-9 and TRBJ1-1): DTGVSQNPRHKITKRGQNVTFRCDPISEHNRLYWYRQTLGQGPEFLTYFQNEAQLEKSRLLSDRFSAERPKGSFSTLEIQRTEQGDSAMYLCASSLADREAFFGQGTRLTVV.

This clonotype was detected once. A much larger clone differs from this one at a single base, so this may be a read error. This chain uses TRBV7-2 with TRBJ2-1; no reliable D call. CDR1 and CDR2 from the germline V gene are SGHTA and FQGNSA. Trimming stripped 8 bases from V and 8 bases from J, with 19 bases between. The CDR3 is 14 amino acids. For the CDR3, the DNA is TGTGCCAGCGGCCCACCCGTACATATCGATGAGCAGTTCTTC. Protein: CASGPPVHIDEQFF.

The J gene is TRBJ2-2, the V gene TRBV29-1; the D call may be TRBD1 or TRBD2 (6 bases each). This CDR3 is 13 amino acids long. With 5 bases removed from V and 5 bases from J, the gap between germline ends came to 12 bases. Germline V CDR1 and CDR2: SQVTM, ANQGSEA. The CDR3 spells CSVRGRGTGELFF. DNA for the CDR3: TGCAGCGTTCGGGGGCGCGGTACCGGGGAGCTGTTTTTT.

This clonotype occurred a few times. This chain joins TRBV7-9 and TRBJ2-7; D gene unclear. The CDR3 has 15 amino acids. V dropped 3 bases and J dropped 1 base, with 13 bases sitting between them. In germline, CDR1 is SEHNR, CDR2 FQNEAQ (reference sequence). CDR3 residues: CASSFTLHDSYEQYF. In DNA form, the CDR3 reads TGTGCCAGCAGCTTCACTCTACACGATTCCTACGAGCAGTACTTC. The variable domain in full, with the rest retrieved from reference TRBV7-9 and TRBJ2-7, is DTGVSQNPRHKITKRGQNVTFRCDPISEHNRLYWYRQTLGQGPEFLTYFQNEAQLEKSRLLSDRFSAERPKGSFSTLEIQRTEQGDSAMYLCASSFTLHDSYEQYFGPGTRLTVT.

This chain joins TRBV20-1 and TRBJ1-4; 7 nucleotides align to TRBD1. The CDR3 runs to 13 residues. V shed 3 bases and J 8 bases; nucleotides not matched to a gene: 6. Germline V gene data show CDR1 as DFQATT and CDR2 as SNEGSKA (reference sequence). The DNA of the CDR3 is TGCAGTGCTAGGGACAGGAGGGGAGAAAAACTGTTTTTT. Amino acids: CSARDRRGEKLFF.

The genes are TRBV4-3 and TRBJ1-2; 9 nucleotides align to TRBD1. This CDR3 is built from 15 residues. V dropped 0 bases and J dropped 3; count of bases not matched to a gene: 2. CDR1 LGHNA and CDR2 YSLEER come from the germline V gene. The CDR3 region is CASSQEGQGHYGYTF. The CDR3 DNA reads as TGCGCCAGCAGCCAAGAGGGACAGGGTCACTATGGCTACACCTTC.

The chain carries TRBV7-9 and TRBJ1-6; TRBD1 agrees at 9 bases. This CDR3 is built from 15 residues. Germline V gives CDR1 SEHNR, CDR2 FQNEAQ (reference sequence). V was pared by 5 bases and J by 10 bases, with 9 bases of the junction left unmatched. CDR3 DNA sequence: TGTGCCAGCAGCGACGGACAGGGGACGGGGTCACCCCTCCACTTT. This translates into CASSDGQGTGSPLHF. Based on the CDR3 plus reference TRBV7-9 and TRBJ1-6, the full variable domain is DTGVSQNPRHKITKRGQNVTFRCDPISEHNRLYWYRQTLGQGPEFLTYFQNEAQLEKSRLLSDRFSAERPKGSFSTLEIQRTEQGDSAMYLCASSDGQGTGSPLHFGNGTRLTVT.

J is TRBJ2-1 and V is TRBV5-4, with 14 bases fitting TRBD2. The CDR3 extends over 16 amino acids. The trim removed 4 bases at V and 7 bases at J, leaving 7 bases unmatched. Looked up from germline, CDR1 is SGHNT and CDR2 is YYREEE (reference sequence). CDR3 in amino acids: CASSQGLAGEWNEQFF. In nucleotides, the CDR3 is TGTGCCAGCAGCCAGGGACTAGCGGGAGAGTGGAATGAGCAGTTCTTC.

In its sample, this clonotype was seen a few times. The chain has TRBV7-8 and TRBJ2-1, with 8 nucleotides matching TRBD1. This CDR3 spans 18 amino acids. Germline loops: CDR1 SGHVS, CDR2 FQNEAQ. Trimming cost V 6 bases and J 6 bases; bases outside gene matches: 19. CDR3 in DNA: TGTGCCAGCAGTTTCAGGACAGGGAAATTCGGGGCGGGCAATGAGCAGTTCTTC. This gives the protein CASSFRTGKFGAGNEQFF.

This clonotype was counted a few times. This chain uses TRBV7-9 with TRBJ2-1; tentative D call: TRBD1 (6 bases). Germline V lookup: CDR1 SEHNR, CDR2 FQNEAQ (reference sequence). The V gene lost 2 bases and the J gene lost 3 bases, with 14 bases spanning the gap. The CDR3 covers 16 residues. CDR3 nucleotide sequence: TGTGCCAGCAGCTTACGGCAGGGGCGATTCTACAATGAGCAGTTCTTC. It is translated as CASSLRQGRFYNEQFF.

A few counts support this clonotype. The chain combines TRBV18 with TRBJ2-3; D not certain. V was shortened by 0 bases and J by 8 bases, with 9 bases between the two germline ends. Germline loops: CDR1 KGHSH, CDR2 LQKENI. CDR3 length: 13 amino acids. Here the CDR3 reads CASSPPSLGTQYF. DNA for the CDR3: TGTGCCAGCTCACCACCGTCCCTCGGTACGCAGTATTTT.

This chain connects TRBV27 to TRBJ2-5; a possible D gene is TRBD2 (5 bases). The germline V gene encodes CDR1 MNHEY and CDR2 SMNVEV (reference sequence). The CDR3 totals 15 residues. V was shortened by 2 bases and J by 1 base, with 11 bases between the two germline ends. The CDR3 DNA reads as TGTGCCAGCAGTTTAAGGCTAGCAATCCAAGAGACCCAGTACTTC. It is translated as CASSLRLAIQETQYF.

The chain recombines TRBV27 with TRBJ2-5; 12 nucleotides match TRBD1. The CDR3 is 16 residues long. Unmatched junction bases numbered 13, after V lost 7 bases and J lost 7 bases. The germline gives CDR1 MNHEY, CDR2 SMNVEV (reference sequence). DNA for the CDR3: TGTGCCAGCACTTCCGGGCGGGACAGGGGGCCGGGGACCCAGTACTTC. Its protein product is CASTSGRDRGPGTQYF.

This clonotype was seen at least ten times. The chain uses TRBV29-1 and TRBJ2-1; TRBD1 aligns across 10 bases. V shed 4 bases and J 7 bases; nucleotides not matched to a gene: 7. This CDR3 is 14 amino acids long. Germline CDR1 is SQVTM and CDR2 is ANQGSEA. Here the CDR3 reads CSVGRDRGLNEQFF. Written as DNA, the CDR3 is TGCAGCGTTGGTAGGGACAGGGGTTTAAATGAGCAGTTCTTC.

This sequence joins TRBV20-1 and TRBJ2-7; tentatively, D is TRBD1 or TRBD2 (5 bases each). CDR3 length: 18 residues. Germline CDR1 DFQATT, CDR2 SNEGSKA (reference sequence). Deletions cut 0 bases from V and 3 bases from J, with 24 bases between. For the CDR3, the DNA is TGCAGTGCTAGAGAAACAACGGAAAATCCGGGACCAGACTACGAGCAGTACTTC. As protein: CSARETTENPGPDYEQYF.

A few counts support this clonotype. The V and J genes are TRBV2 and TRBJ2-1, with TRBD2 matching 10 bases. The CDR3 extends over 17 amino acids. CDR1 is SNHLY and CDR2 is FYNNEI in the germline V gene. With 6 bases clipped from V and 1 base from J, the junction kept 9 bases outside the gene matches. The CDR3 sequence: CASRRDSGRHSYNEQFF. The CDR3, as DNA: TGTGCCAGCAGGCGGGATAGCGGGAGGCATTCCTACAATGAGCAGTTCTTC.

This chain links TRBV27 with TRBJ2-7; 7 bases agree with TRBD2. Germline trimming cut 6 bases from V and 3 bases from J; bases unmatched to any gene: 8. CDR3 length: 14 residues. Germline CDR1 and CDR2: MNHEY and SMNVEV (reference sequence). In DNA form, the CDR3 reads TGTGCCAGCAGACGACTAGCTGAGAGCTACGAGCAGTACTTC. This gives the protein CASRRLAESYEQYF.

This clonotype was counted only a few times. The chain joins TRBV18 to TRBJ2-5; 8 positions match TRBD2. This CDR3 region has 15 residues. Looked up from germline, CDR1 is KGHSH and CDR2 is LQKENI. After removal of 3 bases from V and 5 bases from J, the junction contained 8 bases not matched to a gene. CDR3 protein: CASSPPSGTRETQYF. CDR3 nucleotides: TGTGCCAGCTCACCCCCTTCCGGGACTAGGGAGACCCAGTACTTC.

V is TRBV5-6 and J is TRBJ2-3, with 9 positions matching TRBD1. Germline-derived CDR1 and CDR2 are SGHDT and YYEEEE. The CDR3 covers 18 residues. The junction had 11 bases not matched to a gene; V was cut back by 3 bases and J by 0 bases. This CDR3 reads CASSSTGGYKQSTDTQYF. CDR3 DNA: TGTGCCAGCAGCTCGACAGGGGGATACAAACAGAGCACAGATACGCAGTATTTT.

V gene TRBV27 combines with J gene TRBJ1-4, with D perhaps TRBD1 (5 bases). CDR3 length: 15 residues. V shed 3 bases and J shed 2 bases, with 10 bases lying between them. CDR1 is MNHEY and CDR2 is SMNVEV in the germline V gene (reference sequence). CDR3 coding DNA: TGTGCCAGCAGTTTTCTGGGGGAGACTAATGAAAAACTGTTTTTT. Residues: CASSFLGETNEKLFF.

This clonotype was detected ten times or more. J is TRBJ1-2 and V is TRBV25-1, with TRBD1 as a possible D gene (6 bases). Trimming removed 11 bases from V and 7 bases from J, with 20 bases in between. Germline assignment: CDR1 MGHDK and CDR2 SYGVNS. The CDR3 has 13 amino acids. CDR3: CAAANRERAGYTF. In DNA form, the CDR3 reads TGTGCCGCCGCTAACAGGGAGAGAGCTGGCTACACCTTC.

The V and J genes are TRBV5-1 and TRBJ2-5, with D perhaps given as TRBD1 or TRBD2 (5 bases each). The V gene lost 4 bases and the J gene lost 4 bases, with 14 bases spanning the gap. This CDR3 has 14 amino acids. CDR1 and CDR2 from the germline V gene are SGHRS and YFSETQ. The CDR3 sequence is CASSGQWGSETQYF. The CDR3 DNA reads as TGCGCCAGCAGCGGTCAATGGGGGTCAGAGACCCAGTACTTC.

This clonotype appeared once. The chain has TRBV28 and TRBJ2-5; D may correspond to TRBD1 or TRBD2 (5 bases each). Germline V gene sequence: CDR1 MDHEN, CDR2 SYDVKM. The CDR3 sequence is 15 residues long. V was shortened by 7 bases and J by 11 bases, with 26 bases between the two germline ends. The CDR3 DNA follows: TGTGCCAGCACCGCCGGGACGGTCGTTTTGGATGAGCAGTACTTC. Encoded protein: CASTAGTVVLDEQYF.

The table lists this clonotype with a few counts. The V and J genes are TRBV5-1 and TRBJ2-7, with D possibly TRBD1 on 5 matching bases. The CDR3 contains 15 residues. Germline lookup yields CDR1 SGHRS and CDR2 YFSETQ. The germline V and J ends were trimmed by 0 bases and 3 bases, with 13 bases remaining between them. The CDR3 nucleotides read TGCGCCAGCAGCTTGGCTCCAGGGATGAACTACGAGCAGTACTTC. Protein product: CASSLAPGMNYEQYF.

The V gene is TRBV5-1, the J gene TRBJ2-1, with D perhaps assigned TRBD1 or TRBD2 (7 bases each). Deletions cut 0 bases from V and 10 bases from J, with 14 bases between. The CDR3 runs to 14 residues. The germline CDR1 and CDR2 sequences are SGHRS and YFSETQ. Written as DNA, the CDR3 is TGCGCCAGCAGCTTGGCAGGGGGGGCCAGAGAGCAGTTCTTC. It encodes CASSLAGGAREQFF.